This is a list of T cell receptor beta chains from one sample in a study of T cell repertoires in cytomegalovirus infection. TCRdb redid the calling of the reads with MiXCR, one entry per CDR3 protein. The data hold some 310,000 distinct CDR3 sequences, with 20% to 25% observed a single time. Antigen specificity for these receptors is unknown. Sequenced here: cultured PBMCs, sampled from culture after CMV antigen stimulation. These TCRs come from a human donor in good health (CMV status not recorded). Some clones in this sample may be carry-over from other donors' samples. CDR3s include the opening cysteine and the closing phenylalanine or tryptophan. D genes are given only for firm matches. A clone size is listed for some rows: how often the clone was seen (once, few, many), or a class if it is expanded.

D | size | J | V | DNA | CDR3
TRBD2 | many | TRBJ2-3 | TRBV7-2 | TGTGCCAGCAGCTTAGTTCCTAGCGGAAGCACAGATACGCAGTATTTT | CASSLVPSGSTDTQYF
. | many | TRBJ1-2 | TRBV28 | TGTGCCAGCAGTCCCAGGGGTAACTATGGCTACACCTTC | CASSPRGNYGYTF
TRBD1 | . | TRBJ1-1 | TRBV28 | TGTGCCAGCAGTTTTCGTCCAGGGGGCCCTGCCACTGAAGCTTTCTTT | CASSFRPGGPATEAFF
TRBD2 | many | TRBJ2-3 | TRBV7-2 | TGTGCCAGCAGCTCCCCCCGCAGCGGGAGTGTGCCAGATACGCAGTATTTT | CASSSPRSGSVPDTQYF
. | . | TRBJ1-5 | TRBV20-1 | TGCAGTGCCGAAGATAATAGGGGGGGTCGGCGCAATCAGCCCCAGCATTTT | CSAEDNRGGRRNQPQHF
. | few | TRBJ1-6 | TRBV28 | TGTGCCAGCAGTTTAATAAGTGCCAATTCACCCCTCCACTTT | CASSLISANSPLHF
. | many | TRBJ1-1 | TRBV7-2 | TGTGCCAGCAGCTTATTAGGGCAGGGAGTTTCCCACACTGAAGCTTTCTTT | CASSLLGQGVSHTEAFF
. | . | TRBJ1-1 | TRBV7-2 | TGTGCCAGCAGCTATCTCGGAGGTGCTGAAGCTTTCTTT | CASSYLGGAEAFF
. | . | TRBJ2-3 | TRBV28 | TGTGCCAGCCGGGGTTCGGGCCTCCGCACAGATACGCAGTATTTT | CASRGSGLRTDTQYF
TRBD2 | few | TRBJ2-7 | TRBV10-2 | TGCGCCAGCAGCGGGGAGGGGTACTACGAGCAGTACTTC | CASSGEGYYEQYF
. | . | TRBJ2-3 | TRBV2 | TGTGCCAGCACCAGAGGCCTTGGAGATACGCAGTATTTT | CASTRGLGDTQYF
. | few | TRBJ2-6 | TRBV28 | TGTGCCAGCAGTACTACAGAGTCTGGGGCCAACGTCCTGACTTTC | CASSTTESGANVLTF
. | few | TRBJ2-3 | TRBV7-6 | TGTGCCAGCAGCTTACCTAGTGGTGGCACAGATACGCAGTATTTT | CASSLPSGGTDTQYF
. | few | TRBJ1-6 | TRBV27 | TGTGCCAGCAGTCTCCGGGACGGGAATTCACCCCTCCACTTT | CASSLRDGNSPLHF
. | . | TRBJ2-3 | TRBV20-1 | TGCAGTGCTACTGGACTTTCCACAGATACGCAGTATTTT | CSATGLSTDTQYF
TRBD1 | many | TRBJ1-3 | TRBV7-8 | TGTGCCAGCAGCTTAGTGGCGGGACAGGCAACCTCTGGAAACACCATATATTTT | CASSLVAGQATSGNTIYF
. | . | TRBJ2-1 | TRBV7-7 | TGTGCCAGCAGCCCAGGTGATTACAATGAGCAGTTCTTC | CASSPGDYNEQFF
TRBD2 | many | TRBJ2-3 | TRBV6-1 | TGTGCCAGCAGGACCCTCTTGCGGGAGGGCCGGGGGGAAGATACGCAGTATTTT | CASRTLLREGRGEDTQYF
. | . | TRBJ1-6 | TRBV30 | TGTGCCTGGAGTACCAGATCCCTCCACTTT | CAWSTRSLHF
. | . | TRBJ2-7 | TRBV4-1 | TGCGCCAGCAGCCAAGGATTCGGGGCCTACGAGCAGTACTTC | CASSQGFGAYEQYF
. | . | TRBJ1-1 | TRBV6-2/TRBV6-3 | TGTGCCAGCAGGGAGTTAATGGGGGCCGGCACTGAAGCTTTCTTT | CASRELMGAGTEAFF
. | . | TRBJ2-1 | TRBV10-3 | TGTGCCATCAGTGAAACAGGGCTGGGAGTCAGGAAGCTCTACAATGAGCAGTTCTTC | CAISETGLGVRKLYNEQFF
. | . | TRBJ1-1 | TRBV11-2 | TGTGCCAGCAGCTTGGAGTCCTTCACTGAAGCTTTCTTT | CASSLESFTEAFF
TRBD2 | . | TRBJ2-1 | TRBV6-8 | TGTGCCAGCACCCGATCCTGGAGTCTAGCGGGGAGAGAGGAGCAGTTCTTC | CASTRSWSLAGREEQFF
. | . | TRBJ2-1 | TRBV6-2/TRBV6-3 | TGTGCCAGCAGTTACTCAGGGGTTCAGTACAATGAGCAGTTCTTC | CASSYSGVQYNEQFF
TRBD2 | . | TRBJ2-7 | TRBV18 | TGTGCCAGCTCTGTGACTAGCGGGAGGATTAGCGCCTACGAGCAGTACTTC | CASSVTSGRISAYEQYF
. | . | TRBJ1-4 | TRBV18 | TGTGCCAGCTCACCGGGGCAGGGACCTGAAAAACTGTTTTTT | CASSPGQGPEKLFF
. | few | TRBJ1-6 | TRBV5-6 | TGTGCCAGCAGCCCCGGGACATATAACTCCTATAATTCACCCCTCCACTTT | CASSPGTYNSYNSPLHF
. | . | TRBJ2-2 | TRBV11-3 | TGTGCCAGCAGCCCCAGGATGTGGGGAGACGCGAACACCGGGGAGCTGTTTTTT | CASSPRMWGDANTGELFF
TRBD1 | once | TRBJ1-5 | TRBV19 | TGTGCCAGTAGTTCTTGGACAGGGCGATCCAATCAGCCCCAGCATTTT | CASSSWTGRSNQPQHF
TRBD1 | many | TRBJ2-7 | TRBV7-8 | TGTGCCAGCAGCTTACGCGAACCTCGACTAACGGGACAGGGGGTGGACGAGCAGTACTTC | CASSLREPRLTGQGVDEQYF
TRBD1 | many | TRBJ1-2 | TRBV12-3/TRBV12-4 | TGTGCCAGCAGTTTAGCAGGACAGGGGGCGAGTGGCTACACCTTC | CASSLAGQGASGYTF
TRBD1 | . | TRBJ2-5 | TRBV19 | TGTGCCAGTAGTATTATTGGACAGGGGAATGGAGAGACCCAGTACTTC | CASSIIGQGNGETQYF
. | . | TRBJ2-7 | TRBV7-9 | TGTGCCAGCAGCCCTGAGGGCTACGAGCAGTACTTC | CASSPEGYEQYF
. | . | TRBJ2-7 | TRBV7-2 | TGTGCCAGCAGCTTAGGCGGGCAGCCGTACGAGCAGTACTTC | CASSLGGQPYEQYF
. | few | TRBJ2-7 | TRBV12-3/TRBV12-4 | TGTGCCAGCAGTTTACTCCCAGCCGGTTACGAGCAGTACTTC | CASSLLPAGYEQYF
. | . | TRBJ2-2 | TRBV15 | TGTGCCACCAGCAGAGGGGCGGACCTGAACACCGGGGAGCTGTTTTTT | CATSRGADLNTGELFF
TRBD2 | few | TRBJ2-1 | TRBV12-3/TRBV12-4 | TGTGCCAGCAGTTCCCCGGGACTAGGGGGGATCAGCTCCTACAATGAGCAGTTCTTC | CASSSPGLGGISSYNEQFF
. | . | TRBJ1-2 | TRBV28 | TGTGCCAGCAGTTCCTTGGGGAGGGGGTATGGCTACACCTTC | CASSSLGRGYGYTF
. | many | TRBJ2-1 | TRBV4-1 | TGCGCCAGCAGCCAAGCGGGGGTTGAGCAGTTCTTC | CASSQAGVEQFF
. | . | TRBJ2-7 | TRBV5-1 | TGCGCCAGCCACGACTCCAGGGAAGGCGAGCAGTACTTC | CASHDSREGEQYF
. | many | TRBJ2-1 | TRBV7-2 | TGTGCCAGCAGCTTCTTCGCAAACGCGGGCCGCAATGAGCAGTTCTTC | CASSFFANAGRNEQFF
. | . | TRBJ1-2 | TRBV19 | TGTGCCAGTAGTATATGGAGAGGGGAAAGTGGCTACACCTTC | CASSIWRGESGYTF